This TCR beta chain is drawn from a study of PD-L1 blockade in urothelial cancer. Method: immunoSEQ multiplex PCR; TCRdb's copy keeps in-frame clones and lacks some. Of tens of thousands of clones in the sample, 84% were seen once. The time point denotes: pretreatment peripheral blood. Losses at the gene ends were 5 bases for V and 2 bases for J; bases not matched to a gene: 7. CDR1 is SEHNR and CDR2 is FQNEAQ in the germline V gene (reference sequence). This CDR3 contains 16 residues. Sequencing was performed on PBMCs, taken around atezolizumab (anti-PD-L1) treatment. This receptor was identified in a woman aged 70-85 years with urothelial cancer. The V call is TRBV7-9, the J call TRBJ2-3; 10 nucleotides line up with TRBD2. The CDR3 is CASSHLTSGNTDTQYF. CDR3 nucleotides: TGTGCCAGCAGCCATCTCACTAGCGGGAACACAGATACGCAGTATTTT.